The present T cell receptor beta chain was sequenced within a study of shared clonotypes between healthy human individuals. Study-level points and caveats: Non-shared clonotypes were found to have lower generation probabilities than the clonotypes that were shared by all four of the sorted-subset donors. Sharing across four donors was seen in roughly 5.2% of naive CD4 clonotypes. Larger richness was generally estimated for naive than memory subsets.

Several immunoSEQ 96-well plates shared each subset's DNA, each plate a replicate. Some clones are missing from TCRdb's copy, which holds only in-frame ones; the method was immunoSEQ multiplex PCR. The sample shows approximately 1.1 million clones, around 82% of them seen only once. Germline assignment: CDR1 SGHTS and CDR2 YDEGEE. CDR3 length: 13 residues. The germline V and J ends were trimmed by 2 bases and 2 bases, with 5 bases remaining between them. As concerns this clone: The antigen is undetermined.

This receptor was obtained from a man aged 18 to 30 in good health. Some clones in this sample may be carry-over from other donors' samples. The chain uses TRBV5-8 and TRBJ1-5; D is unresolved. Sequencing used memory CD4+ T cells from PBMCs. Subset indicated: CD45RA-negative fraction. The CDR3 sequence is CASSFIGNQPQHF. The CDR3 nucleotides are TGTGCCAGCAGCTTTATCGGCAATCAGCCCCAGCATTTT.